Following are 24 T cell receptor beta chains from one sample sequenced in a study of PD-1 blockade in classical Hodgkin lymphoma (dated by TCRdb to 2020 to 2021). The sample's time point label, in plain terms: cycle 4 day 1 (C4D1), after less than 7 weeks of nivolumab. Every trial patient had relapsed after autologous stem cell transplantation, and cohorts A, B and C differed in prior brentuximab vedotin exposure. Libraries came from the immunoSEQ multiplex PCR assay. The source is immuneACCESS, and TCRdb retained only in-frame sequences with V and J called. Part of the clones is not carried over; for the studies checked, unresolved V genes explain less than half of this, and the remainder is unexplained. The sample contains over 85,000 clones, about 92% of them found a single time. The ten most abundant clones make up approximately 2% of the sample. This specimen consisted of peripheral blood mononuclear cells (PBMCs), obtained before the fourth cycle of nivolumab. The receptors stem from a human donor with classical Hodgkin lymphoma.

This chain joins TRBV19 and TRBJ2-1, with a weak D call TRBD1 (6 bases). Germline V CDR1 and CDR2: LNHDA, SQIVND (reference sequence). The CDR3 has 14 residues. Trimming shortened V by 6 bases and J by 5 bases, and 14 bases separated the two germline ends. The chain's CDR3 is CASRVQGSHNEQFF. CDR3 coding DNA: TGTGCCAGTAGGGTACAGGGATCCCACAATGAGCAGTTCTTC.

This chain uses TRBV14 with TRBJ2-7, with D unresolved. Germline values: CDR1 SGHDN, CDR2 FVKESK. Trimming took off 1 base at V and 6 bases at J, with 10 bases between the two ends. The CDR3 has 13 amino acids. CDR3 nucleotides: TGTGCCAGCAGCCAAGTCTCAGCACCCGAGCAGTACTTC. Protein product: CASSQVSAPEQYF.

The J gene is TRBJ2-1, the V gene TRBV30; 7 bases map to TRBD1. CDR3 length equals 11 residues. The V and J ends lost 5 bases and 5 bases, in that order; junction bases with no gene match: 0. Germline values: CDR1 GTSNPN, CDR2 SVGIG (reference sequence). This CDR3 is CAWGQDNEQFF. In DNA, the CDR3 is TGTGCCTGGGGACAGGACAATGAGCAGTTCTTC.

The chain employs TRBV5-1 and TRBJ1-1; D gene ambiguous. Per germline, CDR1 SGHRS and CDR2 YFSETQ. This CDR3 comprises 13 residues. Trimming shortened V by 5 bases and J by 1 base, and 9 bases separated the two germline ends. The CDR3 protein is CASRGWGNTEAFF. As DNA, the CDR3 is TGCGCCAGCAGAGGGTGGGGGAACACTGAAGCTTTCTTT.

V and J are TRBV9 and TRBJ2-1, with 9 bases lining up with TRBD2. The CDR3 is made up of 18 amino acids. With V trimmed by 0 bases and J by 3 bases, 10 bases remained unmatched. The germline CDR1 and CDR2 sequences are SGDLS and YYNGEE. DNA of the CDR3: TGTGCCAGCAGCGTAGCTACAGGCGGGAGGGCGATCTACAATGAGCAGTTCTTC. This codes for CASSVATGGRAIYNEQFF.

This clone has a handful of counts. The chain uses TRBV9 and TRBJ1-3; D is unclear. Germline V gives CDR1 SGDLS, CDR2 YYNGEE. The CDR3 runs 15 residues. The V end was cut by 3 bases, the J end by 0 bases, with 10 bases between. The CDR3 coding sequence is TGTGCCAGCAGCGCTGACGGGTACTCTGGAAACACCATATATTTT. Translated, it gives CASSADGYSGNTIYF.

In DNA form, the CDR3 reads TGTGCCACCGGGGTCACAGATACGCAGTATTTT. It yields the protein CATGVTDTQYF. The chain recombines TRBV7-9 with TRBJ2-3; possibly TRBD2 for D (5 bases). The CDR3 sequence is 11 residues long. Germline loops: CDR1 SEHNR, CDR2 FQNEAQ (reference sequence). The V end was cut by 10 bases, the J end by 2 bases, with 7 bases between.

V usage is TRBV9 and J usage is TRBJ2-3, with a possible D match to TRBD1 (6 bases). Per germline, CDR1 SGDLS and CDR2 YYNGEE. V was trimmed by 4 bases and J by 6 bases, leaving 15 bases between them. The CDR3 loop spans 14 amino acids. CDR3 sequence (DNA): TGTGCCAGCAGCACCCGACAGGTCAAGGATACGCAGTATTTT. Its protein product is CASSTRQVKDTQYF.

This clone is a singleton in its sample. The rearrangement joins TRBV29-1 to TRBJ2-1, with 11 bases matching TRBD2. The CDR3 has 14 amino acids. CDR1 is SQVTM and CDR2 is ANQGSEA in the germline V gene. V lost 5 bases and J lost 7; bases outside the gene matches: 7. CDR3 residues: CSVRPRLAGNEQFF. In DNA form, the CDR3 reads TGCAGCGTTCGGCCTCGACTAGCGGGAAATGAGCAGTTCTTC.

The chain is built from TRBV4-1 and TRBJ2-4; TRBD1 aligns across 8 bases. J gave up 15 bases and V 5 bases, and 12 bases lay outside the gene matches. The CDR3 has 13 residues. Per germline, CDR1 MGHRA and CDR2 YSYEKL. CDR3 DNA sequence: TGCGCCAGCAGCTACCAACAGACAGGGGTACGGTACTTC. Translation gives CASSYQQTGVRYF.

The chain has TRBV19 and TRBJ2-7; D not certain. The CDR3 is made up of 17 amino acids. Per the germline V gene, CDR1 is LNHDA and CDR2 is SQIVND (reference sequence). V lost 5 bases to trimming and J lost 3 bases, with 23 bases between them. CDR3 bases: TGTGCCAGTAGTTTGGCTAGGAGAATCAACCCGAGCTACGAGCAGTACTTC. Its protein product is CASSLARRINPSYEQYF.

This clone was seen just once. V usage is TRBV5-1 and J usage is TRBJ2-7; D is unresolved. The germline gives CDR1 SGHRS, CDR2 YFSETQ. The CDR3 runs 14 residues. The V and J ends lost 0 bases and 6 bases respectively, with 13 bases between them. Here the CDR3 reads CASSLGNPFPEQYF. The CDR3 nucleotides are TGCGCCAGCAGCTTGGGAAACCCCTTCCCCGAGCAGTACTTC.

The V call is TRBV9, the J call TRBJ2-5, with TRBD1 matching over 7 bases. The CDR3 has 14 amino acids. Germline-derived CDR1 and CDR2 are SGDLS and YYNGEE. With 3 bases clipped from V and 5 bases from J, the junction kept 7 bases outside the gene matches. CDR3 nucleotide sequence: TGTGCCAGCAGCGCCCGACAGGGCTTCGAGACCCAGTACTTC. This gives the protein CASSARQGFETQYF.

This rearrangement joins TRBV5-1 to TRBJ1-1; a weak D match, TRBD1 (5 bases). Germline assignment: CDR1 SGHRS and CDR2 YFSETQ. V was shortened by 0 bases and J by 1 base, with 13 bases between the two germline ends. The CDR3 is 16 residues long. In DNA form, the CDR3 reads TGCGCCAGCAGCTTGGCCGATGGGACGCCGAACACTGAAGCTTTCTTT. As protein: CASSLADGTPNTEAFF.

This sequence joins TRBV4-2 and TRBJ1-3, with D unresolved. The germline gives CDR1 LGHNA, CDR2 YNFKEQ. Trimming stripped 5 bases from V and 1 base from J, with 9 bases between. This CDR3 has 14 amino acids. Written as DNA, the CDR3 is TGTGCCAGCAGCAAAGGGAGTTCTGGAAACACCATATATTTT. It specifies CASSKGSSGNTIYF.

The chain uses TRBV25-1 and TRBJ2-7; the match to TRBD1 covers 9 bases. Germline V gene sequence: CDR1 MGHDK, CDR2 SYGVNS. The CDR3 extends over 16 amino acids. Trimming took 4 bases from V and 3 from J; bases not matched to a gene: 10. Here the CDR3 DNA reads TGTGCCAGCAGTGGGTTTACAGGGGGCGACTTCTACGAGCAGTACTTC. The encoded protein is CASSGFTGGDFYEQYF.

V gene TRBV28 combines with J gene TRBJ2-5; TRBD2 is a possible D gene (6 bases). Germline values: CDR1 MDHEN, CDR2 SYDVKM. The CDR3 covers 16 residues. Trimming shortened V by 6 bases and J by 1 base, and 18 bases separated the two germline ends. CDR3 sequence (DNA): TGTGCCAGCAGGAAAACGGGAGATTGGGGCCAAGAGACCCAGTACTTC. Its translation is CASRKTGDWGQETQYF.

This clone was recorded only once. The rearrangement links TRBV7-9 to TRBJ2-1; D uncertain. V dropped 0 bases and J dropped 1 base, with 4 bases sitting between them. The germline gives CDR1 SEHNR, CDR2 FQNEAQ (reference sequence). This CDR3 is built from 14 residues. This chain's CDR3 is CASSLAGSYNEQFF. As DNA, the CDR3 is TGTGCCAGCAGCTTAGCGGGATCCTACAATGAGCAGTTCTTC.

The chain carries TRBV28 and TRBJ2-4; D call uncertain. V lost 5 bases, J lost 9 bases, and 11 bases lay in between. CDR3 length: 12 residues. CDR1 is MDHEN and CDR2 is SYDVKM in the germline V gene. The CDR3 DNA reads as TGTGCCAGCAGTACCATTAGAGCCATTCAGTACTTC. It codes for CASSTIRAIQYF.

This chain uses TRBV14 with TRBJ1-3; D not certain. This CDR3 has 15 amino acids. Germline CDR1 reads SGHDN; CDR2 reads FVKESK. Trimming removed 0 bases at V and 3 bases at J, with 9 bases between. CDR3 in DNA: TGTGCCAGCAGCCAAGACGACTTGGGTGGAAACACCATATATTTT. Translated: CASSQDDLGGNTIYF.

This rearrangement joins TRBV5-4 to TRBJ2-3; 7 bases are a match to TRBD2. Trimming took 0 bases from V and 6 from J; bases not matched to a gene: 10. The germline V gene encodes CDR1 SGHNT and CDR2 YYREEE (reference sequence). The CDR3 has 16 amino acids. Written as DNA, the CDR3 is TGTGCCAGCAGCTTGGATTTGGGGGGGATCACCGATACGCAGTATTTT. It specifies CASSLDLGGITDTQYF.

CDR3 in amino acids: CASSKGPSSYEQYF. DNA of the CDR3: TGTGCCAGCAGTAAGGGACCGAGCTCCTACGAGCAGTACTTC. The V gene is TRBV6-4, the J gene TRBJ2-7; D is tentatively TRBD1 or TRBD2 (5 bases each). Trimming took 5 bases from V and 0 from J, leaving 11 bases between them. This CDR3 is built from 14 residues. Per the germline V gene, CDR1 is MRHNA and CDR2 is SNTAGT.

The chain has TRBV10-3 and TRBJ2-3, with a weak D call TRBD2 (6 bases). Germline V gene lookup returns CDR1 ENHRY and CDR2 SYGVKD. The V end was cut by 8 bases, the J end by 2 bases, with 17 bases between. The CDR3 spans 15 residues. The CDR3: CAIESTGGYTDTQYF. Here the CDR3 DNA reads TGTGCCATCGAAAGTACCGGAGGGTACACAGATACGCAGTATTTT.

The chain uses TRBV2 and TRBJ2-7, with D tentatively TRBD1 (6 bases). The CDR3 length is 15 residues. Germline CDR1 and CDR2: SNHLY and FYNNEI. V was trimmed by 2 bases and J by 2 bases, leaving 13 bases between them. The CDR3 DNA follows: TGTGCCAGCAGTGAATCCGAACAGGGCCCCTACGAGCAGTACTTC. It codes for CASSESEQGPYEQYF.